The present T cell receptor beta chain was sequenced within a study of identical twins. A universal primer site was created by template switching, with the cDNA bearing unique molecular identifiers. TCRdb recomputed calls from the 5' RACE reads with MiXCR, one row per CDR3 protein. The table includes about 1.7 million distinct CDR3 sequences, 25% to 35% detected once. In its sample, this clonotype was seen many times. Its target is unknown. The CDR3 has 12 residues. Trimming took 1 base from V and 6 from J, leaving 10 bases between them. Germline loops: CDR1 DFQATT, CDR2 SNEGSKA (reference sequence). Study-wide points: Conclusions leaned on cross-sectional statistical analysis and did not track the same donors over time. Out-of-frame TCR alpha sharing in monozygotic twins exceeded recombination model predictions.

The chain recombines TRBV20-1 with TRBJ2-7, with D uncertain. The sequence was obtained from a newborn girl in good health. Sequenced sample: cord blood. CDR3 DNA: TGCAGTGCTAGAGGTAGCTTTGGCGAGCAGTACTTC. It specifies CSARGSFGEQYF.